This T cell receptor beta chain was sequenced in a study of T cell changes during pregnancy in multiple sclerosis. The CDR3 is 14 residues long. The junction had 10 bases not matched to a gene; V was cut back by 7 bases and J by 6 bases. Germline loops: CDR1 SNHLY, CDR2 FYNNEI. This table comes from immunoSEQ multiplex PCR, and its TCRdb copy is limited to in-frame clones, with some not included. The sample lists about 75,000 clones, just over 90% occurring once. The sequencing here drew on CD4+ T cells from peripheral blood mononuclear cells, taken before pregnancy. The sequence derives from a female donor with multiple sclerosis, enrolled in a pregnancy study. V usage is TRBV2 and J usage is TRBJ2-7, with 9 bases aligning to TRBD2. CDR3 protein: CASTFVAGVGEQYF. CDR3 nucleotide sequence: TGTGCCAGCACTTTTGTAGCGGGAGTAGGCGAGCAGTACTTC. Looking up the rest from reference TRBV2 and TRBJ2-7 gives the full variable domain: EPEVTQTPSHQVTQMGQEVILRCVPISNHLYFYWYRQILGQKVEFLVSFYNNEISEKSEIFDDQFSVERPDGSNFTLKIRSTKLEDSAMYFCASTFVAGVGEQYFGPGTRLTVT.